This TCR beta chain was sequenced during a study of shared clonotypes between healthy human individuals. The repertoire was sequenced with immunoSEQ multiplex PCR; TCRdb's copy has only in-frame clones and lacks some. The sample records about 680,000 clones, about 78% being singletons. Naive CD4+ cells were CD45RA-selected; the remaining cells were memory. The CDR3 contains 14 residues. V shed 0 bases and J shed 5 bases, with 7 bases lying between them. The germline V gene encodes CDR1 LNHDA and CDR2 SQIVND (reference sequence). The V and J genes are TRBV19 and TRBJ2-2; TRBD1 is a possible D gene (6 bases). The source is a woman aged 30 to 39 in good health. The sample consisted of memory CD4+ T cells sorted from blood. Subset described: CD45RA-negative fraction. The CDR3 sequence: CASSIEQGTGELFF. In DNA, the CDR3 is TGTGCCAGTAGTATAGAACAGGGAACCGGGGAGCTGTTTTTT.